This T cell receptor (beta chain) comes out of a study of monozygotic twins with inflammatory bowel disease. TCR libraries each used around 3,300 ng of total RNA. Each UMI, carrying a 6-nucleotide sample barcode, came from template switching. TCRdb re-called the 5' RACE reads and catalogs CDR3 proteins one per entry, DNA excluded. The data include about 160,000 distinct CDR3 sequences; the top ten clones carry 2.4%. CDR3 length equals 17 residues. Germline CDR1 LNHDA, CDR2 SQIVND (reference sequence). Remarks on this clonotype: The antigen remains undetermined.

Study-wide findings and caveats: Limited statistical power may explain no repertoire similarity difference between concordant and discordant twins. Lower TCRbeta diversity (inverse Simpson) was seen in IBD patients than in healthy co-twins.

This TCR was recovered from a human donor with ulcerative colitis or Crohn's disease, or a healthy co-twin of an affected twin (not recorded which). The sample comprised blood. V gene TRBV19 combines with J gene TRBJ2-2; there is no DNA to check the TCRdb D call of TRBD2. This CDR3 reads CASRTSGTYQSTGELFF.